The rows below give T cell receptor beta chains drawn from one sample of a study of brain T cells in children with intractable seizures. Libraries were prepared by immunoSEQ multiplex PCR; TCRdb keeps only in-frame clonotypes and omits some of them. Of about 120,000 clones detected, 90% to 95% appear once; the ten largest clones hold 3.8%. The source was peripheral blood, collected at surgery. All receptors come from a boy less than two years old with hemimegalencephaly and intractable seizures. Each CDR3 is given with its conserved first and last residue. The order of the fields is V gene, D gene, J gene, CDR3 length, clone size, CDR3 protein, CDR3 DNA. A D gene is named only where the DNA matches it firmly. For some rows the clone size is stated as once, few or many, or as a class when expanded; others skip it.

>TRBV2|TRBD1|TRBJ1-4|13|once
CASRDRAGEKLFF
TGTGCCAGCAGGGACAGGGCGGGTGAAAAACTGTTTTTT
>TRBV11-1|.|TRBJ1-1|12|.
CASSKSTGRTFF
TGTGCCAGCAGCAAATCCACCGGGCGAACTTTCTTT
>TRBV7-2|.|TRBJ2-7|12|.
CASSLPSYEQYF
TGTGCCAGCAGCTTACCCTCCTACGAGCAGTACTTC
>TRBV28|TRBD1|TRBJ1-1|16|.
CASKRDRIPMNTEAFF
TGTGCCAGCAAACGGGACAGAATCCCTATGAACACTGAAGCTTTCTTT
>TRBV7-9|TRBD2|TRBJ2-7|14|.
CASSQAGGPYEQYF
TGTGCCAGCAGCCAGGCGGGAGGGCCTTACGAGCAGTACTTC
>TRBV7-2|TRBD1|TRBJ2-7|14|.
CASSYWTGVYEQYF
TGTGCCAGCAGCTATTGGACAGGAGTCTACGAGCAGTACTTC
>TRBV10-1|.|TRBJ2-5|15|.
CASSEPQGRAETQYF
TGCGCCAGCAGTGAGCCCCAGGGAAGGGCAGAGACCCAGTACTTC
>TRBV19|TRBD1|TRBJ2-6|18|.
CASSPPTGLGSGANVLTF
TGTGCCAGTAGTCCGCCGACAGGGCTCGGATCTGGGGCCAACGTCCTGACTTTC
>TRBV7-2|.|TRBJ2-1|13|.
CASSLGGGNEQFF
TGTGCCAGCAGCTTAGGAGGAGGCAATGAGCAGTTCTTC
>TRBV10-3|TRBD2|TRBJ2-3|16|.
CAISESFAGVGDTQYF
TGTGCCATCAGTGAGTCGTTCGCGGGAGTGGGAGATACGCAGTATTTT
>TRBV28|.|TRBJ2-7|16|.
CASSFRGAEWGYEQYF
TGTGCCAGCAGTTTCAGGGGAGCGGAATGGGGCTACGAGCAGTACTTC
>TRBV11-2|.|TRBJ2-1|12|.
CASSLAENEQFF
TGTGCCAGCAGCTTAGCAGAAAATGAGCAGTTCTTC
>TRBV2|TRBD2|TRBJ2-7|14|.
CASSTGLADYEQYF
TGTGCCAGCAGTACCGGACTAGCGGATTACGAGCAGTACTTC
>TRBV20-1|TRBD2|TRBJ2-1|21|.
CSASPRFRLAGGSGSYNEQFF
TGCAGTGCTAGTCCCCGCTTTAGACTAGCGGGAGGAAGTGGGTCCTACAATGAGCAGTTCTTC
>TRBV7-9|TRBD2|TRBJ2-7|18|.
CASSSHSGTSGSSYEQYF
TGTGCCAGCAGCTCCCATAGTGGGACTAGCGGGAGCTCCTACGAGCAGTACTTC
>TRBV5-5|TRBD1|TRBJ1-5|16|.
CASSLGTGGSNQPQHF
TGTGCCAGCAGCTTAGGGACAGGGGGAAGCAATCAGCCCCAGCATTTT
>TRBV30|.|TRBJ1-5|12|.
CAWTTSNQPQHF
TGTGCCTGGACGACTAGCAATCAGCCCCAGCATTTT